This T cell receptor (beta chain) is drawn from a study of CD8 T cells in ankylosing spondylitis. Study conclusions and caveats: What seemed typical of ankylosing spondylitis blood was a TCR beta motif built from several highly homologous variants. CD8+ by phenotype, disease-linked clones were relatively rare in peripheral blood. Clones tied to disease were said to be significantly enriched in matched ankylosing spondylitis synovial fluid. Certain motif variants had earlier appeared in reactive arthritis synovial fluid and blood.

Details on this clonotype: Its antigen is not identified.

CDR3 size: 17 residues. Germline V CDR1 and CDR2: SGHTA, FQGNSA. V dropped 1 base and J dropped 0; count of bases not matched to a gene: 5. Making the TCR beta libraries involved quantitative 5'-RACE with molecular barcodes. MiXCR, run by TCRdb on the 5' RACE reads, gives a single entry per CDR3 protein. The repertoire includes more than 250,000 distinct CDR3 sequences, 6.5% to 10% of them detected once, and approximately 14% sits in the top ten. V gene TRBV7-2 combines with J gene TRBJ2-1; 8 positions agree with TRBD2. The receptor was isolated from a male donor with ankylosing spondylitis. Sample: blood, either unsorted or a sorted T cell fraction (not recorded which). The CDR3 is CASSLVGGRSSYNEQFF. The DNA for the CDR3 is TGTGCCAGCAGCTTAGTAGGCGGGAGGAGCTCCTACAATGAGCAGTTCTTC.